This T cell receptor (beta chain) originates from a study of T-cell memory formation after mild COVID-19. Study-level findings and limits: Researchers report contracting CD4+ clones mostly in CM and EM, with CD8+ clones in EMRA.

This clonotype was counted a few times. Its specificity is not known. TCRdb reanalysed the 5' RACE reads using MiXCR and keeps one entry per CDR3 protein. This table holds fewer than 200,000 distinct CDR3 sequences, 13% found once. Between the trimmed V and J ends, which lost 2 bases and 6 bases, there was a span of 13 bases. This CDR3 spans 14 amino acids. Germline V lookup: CDR1 SGHTA, CDR2 FQGTGA. Sequencing used PBMCs or a T cell subset sorted from them (not recorded which). This TCR came from a man aged 18 to 29 who had mild COVID-19 (a few samples of this study predate the infection). Cell type and time point are not known. The chain links TRBV7-3 to TRBJ1-1, with D maybe TRBD1 (6 bases). In DNA form, the CDR3 reads TGTGCCAGCAGCTTACAGGGGCGGGGTGCTGAAGCTTTCTTT. Protein product: CASSLQGRGAEAFF.